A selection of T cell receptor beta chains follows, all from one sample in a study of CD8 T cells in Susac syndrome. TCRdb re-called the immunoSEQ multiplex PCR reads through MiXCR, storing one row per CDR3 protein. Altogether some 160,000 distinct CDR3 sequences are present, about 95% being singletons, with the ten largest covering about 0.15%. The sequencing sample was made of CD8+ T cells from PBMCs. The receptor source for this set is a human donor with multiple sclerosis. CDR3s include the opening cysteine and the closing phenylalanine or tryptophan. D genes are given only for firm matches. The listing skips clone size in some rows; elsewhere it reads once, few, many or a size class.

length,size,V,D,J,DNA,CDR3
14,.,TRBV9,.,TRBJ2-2,TGTGCCAGCAGCCCAGCGACGGGGGTCGGGGAGCTGTTTTTT,CASSPATGVGELFF
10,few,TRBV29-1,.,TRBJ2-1,TGCAGCGTTATGGAAAATGAGCAGTTCTTC,CSVMENEQFF
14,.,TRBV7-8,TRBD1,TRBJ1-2,TGTGCCAGCAGCTCGGGGGGGACAGACTATGGCTACACCTTC,CASSSGGTDYGYTF
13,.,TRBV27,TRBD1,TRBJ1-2,TGTGCCAGCAGTCCCGGGACAGCGAGGGGCTACACCTTC,CASSPGTARGYTF
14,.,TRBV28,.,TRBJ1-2,TGTGCCAGCAGTGCCTACAGCCTAACGGGGGGCTACACCTTC,CASSAYSLTGGYTF
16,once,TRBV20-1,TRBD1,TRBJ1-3,TGCAGTGCTCCGGGACAGGGTGATTTGGCTGGAAACACCATATATTTT,CSAPGQGDLAGNTIYF
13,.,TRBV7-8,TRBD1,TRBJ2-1,TGTGCCAGCAGGGGGACAGGGGGCGGTGAGCAGTTCTTC,CASRGTGGGEQFF
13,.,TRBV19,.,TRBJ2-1,TGTGCCACCAGTTGGGGGACCTACAATGAGCAGTTCTTC,CATSWGTYNEQFF
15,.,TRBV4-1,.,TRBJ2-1,TGCGCCAGCAGCCACCCGGGACGAAGATTAGGGGAGCAGTTCTTC,CASSHPGRRLGEQFF
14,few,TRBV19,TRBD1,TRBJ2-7,TGTGCCAGTAGCCCCGGGACAGGGAACTACGAGCAGTACTTC,CASSPGTGNYEQYF
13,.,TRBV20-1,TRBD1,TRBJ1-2,TGCAGTGCTAGGGGACAGATAGACTATGGCTACACCTTC,CSARGQIDYGYTF
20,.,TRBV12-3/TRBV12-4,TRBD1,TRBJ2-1,TGTGCCAGCAGTCTGACGACCGGGACAGGGGACTATCGGGGGCACAATGAGCAGTTCTTC,CASSLTTGTGDYRGHNEQFF
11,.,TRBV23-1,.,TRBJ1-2,TGCGCCAGCACCCCGCGTTATGGCTACACCTTC,CASTPRYGYTF
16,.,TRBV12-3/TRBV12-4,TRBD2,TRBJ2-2,TGTGCCAGCAGTCGGACTAGCGGGAGATTCACCGGGGAGCTGTTTTTT,CASSRTSGRFTGELFF
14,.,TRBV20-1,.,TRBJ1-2,TGCAGTGCTAGAGATAAGGGGGTCGCGTATGGCTACACCTTC,CSARDKGVAYGYTF
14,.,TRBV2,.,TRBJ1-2,TGTGCCAGCAGTGATGATTGGAACGACTATGGCTACACCTTC,CASSDDWNDYGYTF
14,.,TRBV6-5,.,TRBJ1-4,TGTGCCAGCAGTTACATGGGTTCCAATGAAAAACTGTTTTTT,CASSYMGSNEKLFF
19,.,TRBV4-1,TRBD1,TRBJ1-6,TGCGCCAGCAGCCTACAAGGAGGGGACAGGGGGCCTAGCAATTCACCCCTCCACTTT,CASSLQGGDRGPSNSPLHF
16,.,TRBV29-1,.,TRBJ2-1,TGCAGCGTTGAAGAGGGCGCGAGTATAGCAAGCAATGAGCAGTTCTTC,CSVEEGASIASNEQFF
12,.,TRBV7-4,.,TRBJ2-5,TGTGCCAGCAGCCGAGAGGGGGAGACCCAGTACTTC,CASSREGETQYF
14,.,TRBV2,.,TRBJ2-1,TGTGCCAGCAGTGCAGGCGGGATGATCGATGAGCAGTTCTTC,CASSAGGMIDEQFF
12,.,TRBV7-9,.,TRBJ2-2,TGTGCCAGCAGCTTACGCGCCGGGGAGCTGTTTTTT,CASSLRAGELFF
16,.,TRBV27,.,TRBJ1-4,TGTGCCAGCAGTGATCGACTGGGACCGGCCGGGGGAAAACTGTTTTTT,CASSDRLGPAGGKLFF
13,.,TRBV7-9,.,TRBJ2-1,TGTGCCAGCCCCTGGGGCGGAGCTGATGAGCAGTTCTTC,CASPWGGADEQFF
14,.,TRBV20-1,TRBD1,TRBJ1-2,TGCAGTGCGAGACAACAGGGGTCTAACTATGGCTACACCTTC,CSARQQGSNYGYTF
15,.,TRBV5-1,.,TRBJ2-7,TGCGCCAGCAGCCCCGGTGGCAGCGGTATCTACGAGCAGTACTTC,CASSPGGSGIYEQYF
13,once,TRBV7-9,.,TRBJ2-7,TGTGCCAGCAGCCCAGACGGGATGTACGAGCAGTACTTC,CASSPDGMYEQYF
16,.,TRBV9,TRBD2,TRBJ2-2,TGTGCCAGCAGCGTAGGGACTAGCGGGAGGTCCGGGGAGCTGTTTTTT,CASSVGTSGRSGELFF
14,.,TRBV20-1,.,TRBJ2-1,TGCAGTGCTAGAAAGGCCGGGGCCTACAATGAGCAGTTCTTC,CSARKAGAYNEQFF
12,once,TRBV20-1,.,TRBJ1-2,TGCAGTGCTAGAGCAGGGACGGCACGCTACACCTTC,CSARAGTARYTF
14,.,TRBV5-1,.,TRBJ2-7,TGCGCCAGCAGCCCTGGGACTTACTCCTACGAGCAGTACTTC,CASSPGTYSYEQYF
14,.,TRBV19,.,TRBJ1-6,TGTGCCAGTAGTATCGGAGGCTCCCATTCACCCCTCCACTTT,CASSIGGSHSPLHF
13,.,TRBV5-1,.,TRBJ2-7,TGCGCCAGCAGCTTGTTTCTGCGGGGCGAGCAGTACTTC,CASSLFLRGEQYF
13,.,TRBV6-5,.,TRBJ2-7,TGTGCCAGCAGAAAGGACCTCTCCTACGAGCAGTACTTC,CASRKDLSYEQYF
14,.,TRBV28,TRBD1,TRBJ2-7,TGTGCCAGCAGTTTGACAGGGGTGGCCTACGAGCAGTACTTC,CASSLTGVAYEQYF
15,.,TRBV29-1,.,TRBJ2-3,TGCAGCGTTGGGGCCGAGGTCCTTAGCACAGATACGCAGTATTTT,CSVGAEVLSTDTQYF
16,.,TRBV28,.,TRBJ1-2,TGTGCCAGCACCGTCACCGGGACACCCATGGGCTATGGCTACACCTTC,CASTVTGTPMGYGYTF
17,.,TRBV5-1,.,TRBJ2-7,TGCGCCAGCAGCTTCCACTACCGGGGGCTCAGCTCCTACGAGCAGTACTTC,CASSFHYRGLSSYEQYF
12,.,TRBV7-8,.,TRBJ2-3,TGTGCCAGCGAACCTAGCACAGATACGCAGTATTTT,CASEPSTDTQYF
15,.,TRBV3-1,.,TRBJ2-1,TGTGCCAGCAGCCAAGAATTAGGGGACTACAATGAGCAGTTCTTC,CASSQELGDYNEQFF
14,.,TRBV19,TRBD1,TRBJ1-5,TGTGCCAGTAGTAGGGACAGGGATGATCAGCCCCAGCATTTT,CASSRDRDDQPQHF
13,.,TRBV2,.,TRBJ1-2,TGTGCCAGCAGTGGCCGACGGGACTATGGCTACACCTTC,CASSGRRDYGYTF
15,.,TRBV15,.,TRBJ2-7,TGTGCCACCAGCATGGACAGAACGAGCTCCTACGAGCAGTACTTC,CATSMDRTSSYEQYF
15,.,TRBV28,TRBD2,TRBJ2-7,TGTGCCAGCAGTTCGCTCGGGACTAGCGTGTACGAGCAGTACTTC,CASSSLGTSVYEQYF
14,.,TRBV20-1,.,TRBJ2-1,TGCAGTGCTAGAGTACGCTTCTCCTACAATGAGCAGTTCTTC,CSARVRFSYNEQFF
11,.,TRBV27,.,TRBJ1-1,TGTGCCAGCAGTTTGGGGTCGGCGGCTTTCTTT,CASSLGSAAFF
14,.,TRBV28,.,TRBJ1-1,TGTGCCAGCAGTTGGGGCAGTTGGAACACTGAAGCTTTCTTT,CASSWGSWNTEAFF
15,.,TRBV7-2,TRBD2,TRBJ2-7,TGTGCCAGCAGCCTCACTAGCGTGGGGTCCTACGAGCAGTACTTC,CASSLTSVGSYEQYF
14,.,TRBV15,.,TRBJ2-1,TGTGCCACCAGCAGCGGACTTTCAATGGGTGAGCAGTTCTTC,CATSSGLSMGEQFF
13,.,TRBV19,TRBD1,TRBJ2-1,TGTGCCAGCGGACAGGGGCACTACAATGAGCAGTTCTTC,CASGQGHYNEQFF
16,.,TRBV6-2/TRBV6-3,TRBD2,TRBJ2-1,TGTGCCAGCGGGGGCTCGCGGGGGGGCCCGGTGAATGAGCAGTTCTTC,CASGGSRGGPVNEQFF
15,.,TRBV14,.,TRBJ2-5,TGTGCCAGCAGCGAGGGACCCCGGTACGGAGAGACCCAGTACTTC,CASSEGPRYGETQYF
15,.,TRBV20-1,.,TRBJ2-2,TGCAGTGCTAGAGACGGTGCGGTACTCGCCGGGGAGCTGTTTTTT,CSARDGAVLAGELFF
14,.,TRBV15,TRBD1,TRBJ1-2,TGTGCCACCAGCGGGACAGGGCGACCTTATGGCTACACCTTC,CATSGTGRPYGYTF